A single count supports the clone carrying this T cell receptor (beta chain). This sample stems from a study of blood T cell repertoires in COVID-19. About the study: Sites in the United States, Italy and Spain provided acute and convalescent COVID-19 samples. PBMCs, B-cell-depleted T cells, or T cells were the source of the cDNA or gDNA that made up the material.

The CDR3 sequence is 13 residues long. V was shortened by 2 bases and J by 7 bases, with 12 bases between the two germline ends. Authors' methods: Amplification with reference gene primers provided the estimates of nucleated cell counts. Using immunoSEQ multiplex PCR, the repertoire was profiled, and TCRdb retains in-frame clones only, with some absent. V and J calls and clone size follow that table, whereas D and trimming were derived from the DNA. Of around 270,000 clones in the sample, about 89% were seen once. The sample consisted of peripheral blood. This TCR derives from a man younger than 45 with acute or convalescent COVID-19. This chain links TRBV12-3 or TRBV12-4 with TRBJ2-7; D uncertain. The CDR3 DNA follows: TGTGCCAGCAGTTTACGAGGTCTCCTTGAGCAGTACTTC. This sequence encodes CASSLRGLLEQYF.